This passage covers 6 T cell receptor beta chains from one sample sequenced in a study of Graves' ophthalmopathy and Graves' hyperthyroidism. As the template, RNA transcripts were used to amplify TCR beta CDR3 regions. Following a first-round RT-PCR that used HTBI primers, a second-round multiplex PCR was carried out. TCRdb reprocessed the multiplex PCR reads via MiXCR and lists one record per CDR3 protein. The sample consists of 210,000 or so distinct CDR3 sequences, approximately 29% of them appearing once. Sequencing input: peripheral blood. These receptors all stem from a man aged 50 to 60 with Graves' ophthalmopathy.

This clonotype was counted many times. This chain connects TRBV7-9 to TRBJ2-2; 8 nucleotides match TRBD1. This CDR3 is 15 amino acids long. V lost 10 bases and J lost 1; bases outside the gene matches: 8. Germline CDR1 is SEHNR and CDR2 is FQNEAQ (reference sequence). Here the CDR3 DNA reads TGTGCCACTCTACCCGGACAGGGGAACACCGGGGAGCTGTTTTTT. Its protein is CATLPGQGNTGELFF.

This chain connects TRBV28 to TRBJ2-7, with D tentatively TRBD1 (5 bases). The CDR3 contains 14 residues. The V and J ends lost 5 bases and 1 base respectively, with 12 bases between them. Germline values: CDR1 MDHEN, CDR2 SYDVKM. This CDR3 reads CASSGVGLSYEQYF. Here the CDR3 DNA reads TGTGCCAGCAGTGGAGTGGGGCTGTCCTACGAGCAGTACTTC.

V usage is TRBV12-3 or TRBV12-4 and J usage is TRBJ2-2, with 12 positions matching TRBD2. Trimming removed 5 bases from V and 6 bases from J; junction bases left unmatched: 7. The CDR3 has 16 amino acids. The CDR3 DNA reads as TGTGCCAGCAGTCCCCCGACTAGCGGGAGATCCGGGGAGCTGTTTTTT. Residues: CASSPPTSGRSGELFF.

The chain carries TRBV10-2 and TRBJ2-7; D possibly uses TRBD1 or TRBD2 (5 bases each). The CDR3 covers 15 residues. V was cut by 4 bases and J by 2 bases, with 15 bases left in between. Germline V CDR1 and CDR2: WSHSY, SAAADI. As DNA, the CDR3 is TGCGCCAGCAGTGCCAGGGAGCCCTCTGCCTACGAGCAGTACTTC. Protein: CASSAREPSAYEQYF.

The chain combines TRBV6-1 with TRBJ2-7; TRBD1 might be the D (6 bases). The CDR3 runs to 15 residues. Germline assignment: CDR1 MNHNS and CDR2 SASEGT. Trimming shortened V by 6 bases and J by 0 bases, and 15 bases separated the two germline ends. CDR3 protein: CASRHQGYLSYEQYF. As DNA, the CDR3 is TGTGCCAGCAGACATCAGGGGTATCTCTCCTACGAGCAGTACTTC.

This clonotype has a count of ten or more. The gene calls are TRBV12-3 or TRBV12-4 and TRBJ1-5, with D possibly TRBD1 on 5 matching bases. The CDR3 runs 13 residues. V dropped 3 bases and J dropped 7 bases, with 10 bases sitting between them. The CDR3 sequence is CASSFRGGQPQHF. The CDR3 DNA sequence: TGTGCCAGCAGTTTTAGGGGTGGGCAGCCCCAGCATTTT.